This T cell receptor beta chain came from a study of T cell responses to AZD1222 COVID-19 vaccine (dated by TCRdb to 2020 to 2022). Describing the broader study: TCR sequencing covered fewer than 250 trial participants: about 210 given two doses of AZD1222 and some 25 given two doses of MenACWY control vaccine. Trial participants were enrolled by age into 18-55, 56-69 and 70-plus year subgroups, with approximately 150, 28 and 58 TCR-sequenced participants respectively. The study at large found these results: Most participants were white British and females outnumbered males, and the authors suggested that clonal diversity may have been underestimated. The 56-69-year group was small, and its depth increase did not reach significance, likely because of low power. No day 14 peak-response samples were available, so repertoires were characterized only after the peak T cell response. Nearly half of unique spike-specific TCRs reportedly recognized epitopes outside regions mutated in the B.1.351 and B.1.1.7 variants. After two AZD1222 doses, both the breadth and the depth of spike-specific TCRs were significantly higher than at day 0 and than in MenACWY recipients. Vaccine-associated CD4 TCRs spanned the whole spike protein, with dominant responses in regions 160-218 and 743-854. Conclusions about previously exposed vaccinees are limited because only five to seven AZD1222 recipients were SARS-CoV-2 seropositive at baseline.

The CDR3 regions of human TCRbeta chains were subjected to immunosequencing. As for how the authors treated the data: Repertoire TCRs were checked for matches against a reference library of SARS-CoV-2-specific TCRs that had been generated using the MIRA antigen-specificity platform. Breadth meant the fraction of unique TCRs that were SARS-CoV-2-associated, whereas depth meant the fraction of total T cells that were SARS-CoV-2-associated. Each spike-specific TCR was assigned to its reactive spike region and to a CD4 or CD8 class using the MIRA data. Log10-transformed breadth and depth values were compared by one-way ANOVA with Sidak's multiple comparisons tests. The clones in this table, taken by TCRdb from immuneACCESS, are in-frame only. Not every clone is retained; where verified, under half of the shortfall comes from an unresolved V gene, and the cause of the rest is unknown. V, J and clone size are those of that table, while D and trimming were read from the DNA. Within this sample are under 70,000 clones, with about four fifths of them counted one time only. 23% of the sample is in the top ten clones.

The time point label, as the study defines it: baseline before first vaccination. The meaning of the sample's treatment or condition label: meningococcal conjugate vaccine given as trial control. Samples from vaccinated people were obtained from the UK trials COV001 and COV002, which included a single-blind randomized controlled phase 2/3 trial of AZD1222 (ChAdOx1 nCoV-19) in healthy adults. For TCRbeta chain sequencing, PBMC samples were collected from trial participants at day 0 and at day 28 after the second dose. Notes on this clone: The specificity of this receptor is unknown. No clone much larger than this one lies a single base away; base qualities are absent.

The clonotype originates from an adult in good health. Here the sequenced sample was peripheral blood, taken on day 0 of MenACWY control vaccination.

The bases are TGTGCCTGGGGCCCTCCCCAAGGGGTCCATGGCTACACCTTC. Its coded protein is CAWGPPQGVHGYTF. The receptor chain draws on TRBV30 and TRBJ1-2; perhaps TRBD1 is the D gene, with 5 bases matching. CDR1 GTSNPN and CDR2 SVGIG are derived from the germline V gene (reference sequence). Deletion took 5 bases off V and 6 bases off J, with a span of 19 bases between the germline ends. Taken from cysteine to phenylalanine, the CDR3 has 14 residues. CDR3 DNA is the only sequence kept; it has 42 bases, read in frame from the first base.